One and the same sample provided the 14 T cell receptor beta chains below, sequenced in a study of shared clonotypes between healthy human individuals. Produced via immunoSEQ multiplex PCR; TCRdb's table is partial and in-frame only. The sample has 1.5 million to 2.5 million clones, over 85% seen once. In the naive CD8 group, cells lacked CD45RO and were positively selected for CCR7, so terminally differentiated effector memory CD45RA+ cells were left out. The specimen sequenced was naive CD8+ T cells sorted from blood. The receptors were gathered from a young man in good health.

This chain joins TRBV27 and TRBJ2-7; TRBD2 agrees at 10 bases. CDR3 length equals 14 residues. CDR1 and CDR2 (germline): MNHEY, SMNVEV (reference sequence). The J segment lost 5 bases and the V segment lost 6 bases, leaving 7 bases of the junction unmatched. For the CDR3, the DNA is TGTGCCAGCAGCAGCGGGGGGGCAGGAGACGAGCAGTACTTC. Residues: CASSSGGAGDEQYF.

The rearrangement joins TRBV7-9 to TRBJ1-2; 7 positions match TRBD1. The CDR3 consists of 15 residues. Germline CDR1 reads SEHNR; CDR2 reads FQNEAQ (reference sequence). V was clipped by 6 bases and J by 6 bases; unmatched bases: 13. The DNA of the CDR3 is TGTGCCAGCAGGCCCATCTCCGGGACAGACGATGGCTACACCTTC. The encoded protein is CASRPISGTDDGYTF.

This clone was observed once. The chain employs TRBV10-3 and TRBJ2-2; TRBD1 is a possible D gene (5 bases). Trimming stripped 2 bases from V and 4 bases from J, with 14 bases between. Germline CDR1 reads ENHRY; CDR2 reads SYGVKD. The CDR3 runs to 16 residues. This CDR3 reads CAISEPFGRATGELFF. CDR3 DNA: TGTGCCATCAGTGAGCCCTTCGGCAGGGCCACCGGGGAGCTGTTTTTT.

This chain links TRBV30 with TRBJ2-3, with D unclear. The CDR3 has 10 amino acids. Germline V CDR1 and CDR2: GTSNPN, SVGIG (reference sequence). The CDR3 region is CAMLADTQYF. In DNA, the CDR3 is TGTGCTATGTTAGCAGATACGCAGTATTTT.

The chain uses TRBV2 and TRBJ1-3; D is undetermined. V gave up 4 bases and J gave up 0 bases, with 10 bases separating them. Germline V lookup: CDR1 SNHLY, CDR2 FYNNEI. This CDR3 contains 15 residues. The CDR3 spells CASSVGLGSGNTIYF. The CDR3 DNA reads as TGTGCCAGCAGTGTTGGCCTCGGCTCTGGAAACACCATATATTTT.

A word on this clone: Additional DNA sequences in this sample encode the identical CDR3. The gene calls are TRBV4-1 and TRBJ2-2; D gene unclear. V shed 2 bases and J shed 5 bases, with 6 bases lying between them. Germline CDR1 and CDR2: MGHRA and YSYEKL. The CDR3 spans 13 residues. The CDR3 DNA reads TGCGCCAGCAGCCAACGCGGTACCGGGGAGCTGTTTTTT. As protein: CASSQRGTGELFF.

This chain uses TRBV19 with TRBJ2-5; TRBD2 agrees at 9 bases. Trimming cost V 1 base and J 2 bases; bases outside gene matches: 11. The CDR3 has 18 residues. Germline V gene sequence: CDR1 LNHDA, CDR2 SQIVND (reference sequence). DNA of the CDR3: TGTGCCAGTAGTATAGGCGAGCGGGAGGCCCCCCCGCAAGAGACCCAGTACTTC. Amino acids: CASSIGEREAPPQETQYF.

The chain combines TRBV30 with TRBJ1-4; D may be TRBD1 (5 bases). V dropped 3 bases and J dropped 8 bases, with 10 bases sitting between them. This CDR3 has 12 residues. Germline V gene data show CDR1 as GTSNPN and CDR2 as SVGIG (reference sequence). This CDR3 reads CAWRSQGEKLFF. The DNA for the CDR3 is TGTGCCTGGAGGAGTCAGGGCGAAAAACTGTTTTTT.

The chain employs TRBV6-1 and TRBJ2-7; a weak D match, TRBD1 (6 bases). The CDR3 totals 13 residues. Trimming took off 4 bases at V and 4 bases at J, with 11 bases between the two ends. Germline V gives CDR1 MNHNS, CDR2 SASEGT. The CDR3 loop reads CASSASTGYEQYF. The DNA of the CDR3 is TGTGCCAGCAGTGCCTCGACAGGATACGAGCAGTACTTC.

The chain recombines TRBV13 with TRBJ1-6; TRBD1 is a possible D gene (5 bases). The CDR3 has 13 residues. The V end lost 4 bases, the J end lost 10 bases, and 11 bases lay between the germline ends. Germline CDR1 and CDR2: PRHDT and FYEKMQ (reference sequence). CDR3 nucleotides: TGTGCCAGCAGCTCGGGAGGGGTCTCACCCCTCCACTTT. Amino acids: CASSSGGVSPLHF. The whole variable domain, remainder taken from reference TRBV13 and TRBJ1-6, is AAGVIQSPRHLIKEKRETATLKCYPIPRHDTVYWYQQGPGQDPQFLISFYEKMQSDKGSIPDRFSAQQFSDYHSELNMSSLELGDSALYFCASSSGGVSPLHFGNGTRLTVT.

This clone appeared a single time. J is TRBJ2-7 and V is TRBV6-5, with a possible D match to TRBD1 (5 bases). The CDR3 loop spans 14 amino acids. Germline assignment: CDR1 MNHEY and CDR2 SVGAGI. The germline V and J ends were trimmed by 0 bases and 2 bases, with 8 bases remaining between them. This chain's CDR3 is CASSYSMTAYEQYF. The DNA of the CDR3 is TGTGCCAGCAGTTACTCGATGACAGCCTACGAGCAGTACTTC.

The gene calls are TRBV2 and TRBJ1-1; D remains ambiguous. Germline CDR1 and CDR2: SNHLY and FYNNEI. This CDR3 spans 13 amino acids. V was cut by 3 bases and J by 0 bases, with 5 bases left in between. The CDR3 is CASSDWMNTEAFF. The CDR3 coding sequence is TGTGCCAGCAGTGACTGGATGAACACTGAAGCTTTCTTT.

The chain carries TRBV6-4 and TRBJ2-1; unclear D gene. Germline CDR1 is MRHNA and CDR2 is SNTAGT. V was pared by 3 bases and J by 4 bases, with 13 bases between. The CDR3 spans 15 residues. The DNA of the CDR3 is TGTGCCAGCAGTGAGGCTGCCTTTGAGTACAATGAGCAGTTCTTC. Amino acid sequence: CASSEAAFEYNEQFF.

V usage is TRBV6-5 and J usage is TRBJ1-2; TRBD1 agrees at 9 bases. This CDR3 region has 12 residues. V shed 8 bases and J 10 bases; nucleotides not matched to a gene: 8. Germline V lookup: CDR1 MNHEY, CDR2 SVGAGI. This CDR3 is CASGWTGDNYTF. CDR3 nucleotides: TGTGCCAGCGGATGGACAGGGGATAACTACACCTTC.